The present T cell receptor (beta chain) was sequenced within a study of T cells after yellow fever vaccination. Study conclusions and caveats: The secondary response showed a weaker magnitude and a faster peak, day 5 versus 15.

The CDR3 consists of 13 residues. With 2 bases removed from V and 4 bases from J, the gap between germline ends came to 8 bases. Germline V gene lookup returns CDR1 SGHTA and CDR2 FQGNSA. Making TCR cDNA involved 5'RACE template switching, which added UMIs and a universal primer site. TCRdb fed the 5' RACE reads into MiXCR, producing one record per CDR3 protein. The sample has around 320,000 distinct CDR3 sequences, roughly 10% seen once. This clonotype was seen at least ten times. Its specificity is unknown. This rearrangement joins TRBV7-2 to TRBJ1-1, with D tentatively TRBD1 (5 bases). The origin of this receptor is a man between 18 and 29 years old who received the YFV17D yellow fever vaccine. Material: CD4+ T cells sorted from PBMCs, obtained 45 days after the yellow fever booster vaccination. CDR3 amino acids: CASSLQGSTEAFF. CDR3 coding DNA: TGTGCCAGCAGCTTACAGGGTAGCACTGAAGCTTTCTTT.